This is a list of T cell receptor beta chains from one sample in a study of blood T cell repertoires in COVID-19. Only in-frame clones appear in the TCRdb table, and some are missing; sequencing was by immunoSEQ multiplex PCR. The repertoire holds 110,000 or so clones, 88% seen once, with around 2% in the top ten. Sequenced input: peripheral blood. These receptors came from a human donor in a cohort sampled during active COVID-19. CDR3s include the opening cysteine and the closing phenylalanine or tryptophan. Each record gives: clone size, D gene, V gene, J gene, CDR3 DNA, CDR3 protein. A D gene is named only where the DNA matches it firmly. Where a row states a size, it is once, few, many or the class of an expanded clone; other rows omit it.

clone size: -; D gene: -; V gene: TRBV24-1; J gene: TRBJ1-1; CDR3 DNA: TGTGCCACAAAGCAAGACAGTGAAGCTTTCTTT; CDR3 protein: CATKQDSEAFF
clone size: -; D gene: -; V gene: TRBV6-1; J gene: TRBJ1-1; CDR3 DNA: TGTGCCAGCAGTGAAGCGCTTCGCGAGGTCATGGACACTGAAGCTTTCTTT; CDR3 protein: CASSEALREVMDTEAFF
clone size: -; D gene: TRBD2; V gene: TRBV4-1; J gene: TRBJ2-7; CDR3 DNA: TGCGCCAGCAGCCAAGTGGGACTAGAGGACTACGAGCAGTACTTC; CDR3 protein: CASSQVGLEDYEQYF
clone size: once; D gene: TRBD1; V gene: TRBV19; J gene: TRBJ1-2; CDR3 DNA: TGTGCCAGTAGTTCCCGGACAGGGGAAGGCTCCTCGGGCTCCTATGGCTACACCTTC; CDR3 protein: CASSSRTGEGSSGSYGYTF
clone size: -; D gene: TRBD1; V gene: TRBV7-8; J gene: TRBJ1-6; CDR3 DNA: TGTGCCAGCAGCTTCAGACAGGGCCCCCTCCACTTT; CDR3 protein: CASSFRQGPLHF
clone size: -; D gene: -; V gene: TRBV4-1; J gene: TRBJ2-7; CDR3 DNA: TGCGCCAGCAGCCAAGGGCCCGGAGAAGCCTACGAGCAGTACTTC; CDR3 protein: CASSQGPGEAYEQYF
clone size: -; D gene: -; V gene: TRBV11-3; J gene: TRBJ2-2; CDR3 DNA: TGTGCCAGCAGCTTAGCCTCCGGGACTTCTCGCGGGGAGCTGTTTTTT; CDR3 protein: CASSLASGTSRGELFF
clone size: -; D gene: -; V gene: TRBV11-2; J gene: TRBJ2-2; CDR3 DNA: TGTGCCAGCAGCTTATTCGGAGAGAACACCGGGGAGCTGTTTTTT; CDR3 protein: CASSLFGENTGELFF
clone size: -; D gene: TRBD2; V gene: TRBV4-1; J gene: TRBJ2-7; CDR3 DNA: TGCGCCAGCAGCCAAGATGAGTTGAGCGGGACGTACGAGCAGTACTTC; CDR3 protein: CASSQDELSGTYEQYF
clone size: -; D gene: TRBD1; V gene: TRBV5-6; J gene: TRBJ1-1; CDR3 DNA: TGTGCCAGCAGCCCGGACAGGGGGCGGGTCACTGAAGCTTTCTTT; CDR3 protein: CASSPDRGRVTEAFF
clone size: -; D gene: -; V gene: TRBV5-5; J gene: TRBJ1-1; CDR3 DNA: TGTGCCAGCATCTATTCGGGCACTGAAGCTTTCTTT; CDR3 protein: CASIYSGTEAFF
clone size: once; D gene: -; V gene: TRBV5-1; J gene: TRBJ1-2; CDR3 DNA: TGCGCCAGCAGCTTGGGGGAGGCCGGCTACTTCTATGGCTACACCTTC; CDR3 protein: CASSLGEAGYFYGYTF
clone size: -; D gene: TRBD2; V gene: TRBV19; J gene: TRBJ2-1; CDR3 DNA: TGTGCCAGTAGTATAGCGGGGGCGGGAGGGGTAAACAATGAGCAGTTCTTC; CDR3 protein: CASSIAGAGGVNNEQFF
clone size: -; D gene: TRBD1; V gene: TRBV7-6; J gene: TRBJ1-1; CDR3 DNA: TGTGCCAGCAGCTCAGGACAGGGTGTTGAAGCTTTCTTT; CDR3 protein: CASSSGQGVEAFF
clone size: -; D gene: -; V gene: TRBV7-3; J gene: TRBJ2-3; CDR3 DNA: TGTGCCAGCAGCTTCCTAGGTGGAACAGATACGCAGTATTTT; CDR3 protein: CASSFLGGTDTQYF
clone size: -; D gene: TRBD1; V gene: TRBV29-1; J gene: TRBJ2-7; CDR3 DNA: TGCAGCGTCGTACGGGGGACAGGTTTCTCCTACGAGCAGTACTTC; CDR3 protein: CSVVRGTGFSYEQYF
clone size: -; D gene: -; V gene: TRBV11-2; J gene: TRBJ1-2; CDR3 DNA: TGTGCCAGCAGCTTAGCCGGGGGCTATGGCTACACCTTC; CDR3 protein: CASSLAGGYGYTF
clone size: -; D gene: -; V gene: TRBV4-1; J gene: TRBJ2-7; CDR3 DNA: TGCGCCAGCAGCCAAGACTACTCCGGCGAGCAGTACTTC; CDR3 protein: CASSQDYSGEQYF
clone size: -; D gene: TRBD2; V gene: TRBV6-1; J gene: TRBJ2-3; CDR3 DNA: TGTGCCAGCAGTGAAAGGGCGGGGGGGACAGATACGCAGTATTTT; CDR3 protein: CASSERAGGTDTQYF
clone size: -; D gene: -; V gene: TRBV27; J gene: TRBJ1-2; CDR3 DNA: TGTGCCAGCAGTTTATCAGGGAGGTCTAACTATGGCTACACCTTC; CDR3 protein: CASSLSGRSNYGYTF
clone size: -; D gene: -; V gene: TRBV9; J gene: TRBJ2-2; CDR3 DNA: TGTGCCAGCAGCGTAGGTACCTCTATATCCACCGGGGAGCTGTTTTTT; CDR3 protein: CASSVGTSISTGELFF
clone size: -; D gene: TRBD2; V gene: TRBV19; J gene: TRBJ2-5; CDR3 DNA: TGTGCCAGTAGTCCCCGACTAGCGGGGCTCCAAGAGACCCAGTACTTC; CDR3 protein: CASSPRLAGLQETQYF
clone size: -; D gene: TRBD1; V gene: TRBV25-1; J gene: TRBJ1-5; CDR3 DNA: TGTGCCAGCAGTGAAGACAGGGGGCCTAGCAATCAGCCCCAGCATTTT; CDR3 protein: CASSEDRGPSNQPQHF
clone size: -; D gene: -; V gene: TRBV3-1/TRBV3-2; J gene: TRBJ2-2; CDR3 DNA: TGTGCCAGCAGCCAGCGATTTAGAGATGAGGGGGCCGGGGAGCTGTTTTTT; CDR3 protein: CASSQRFRDEGAGELFF
clone size: -; D gene: TRBD2; V gene: TRBV2; J gene: TRBJ2-7; CDR3 DNA: TGTGCCAGCAGGATGACTAGCGGCTCCTACGAGCAGTACTTC; CDR3 protein: CASRMTSGSYEQYF
clone size: -; D gene: -; V gene: TRBV15; J gene: TRBJ1-2; CDR3 DNA: TGTGCCACCAGCAGGGGAGACGGGAACTATGGCTACACCTTC; CDR3 protein: CATSRGDGNYGYTF
clone size: -; D gene: TRBD2; V gene: TRBV28; J gene: TRBJ2-1; CDR3 DNA: TGTGCCAGCAGCCCCCTTGGACTAGCGAGGACCCTGAATGAGCAGTTCTTC; CDR3 protein: CASSPLGLARTLNEQFF
clone size: -; D gene: TRBD2; V gene: TRBV7-9; J gene: TRBJ2-1; CDR3 DNA: TGTGCCAGCAGCCGGGGAGGAAGCGGGATCTCCTACAATGAGCAGTTCTTC; CDR3 protein: CASSRGGSGISYNEQFF
clone size: -; D gene: -; V gene: TRBV6-1; J gene: TRBJ2-1; CDR3 DNA: TGTGCCAGCAGTGAAGCGGCCAGGCCCTCCTACAATGAGCAGTTCTTC; CDR3 protein: CASSEAARPSYNEQFF
clone size: -; D gene: TRBD1; V gene: TRBV5-1; J gene: TRBJ2-7; CDR3 DNA: TGCGCCAGCAGCCCCCAGACAGGGATCCACGAGCAGTACTTC; CDR3 protein: CASSPQTGIHEQYF
clone size: -; D gene: -; V gene: TRBV5-5; J gene: TRBJ2-7; CDR3 DNA: TGTGCCAGCAGCGCCCAGACTAGATCCGAGCAGTACTTC; CDR3 protein: CASSAQTRSEQYF
clone size: -; D gene: -; V gene: TRBV5-5; J gene: TRBJ1-3; CDR3 DNA: TGTGCCAGCAGCTTGGAAGGTATGGGAGACTCTGGAAACACCATATATTTT; CDR3 protein: CASSLEGMGDSGNTIYF
clone size: -; D gene: TRBD1; V gene: TRBV30; J gene: TRBJ1-1; CDR3 DNA: TGTGCCTGGACCACCCCAGGACAGGGAGGGGCTGAAGCTTTCTTT; CDR3 protein: CAWTTPGQGGAEAFF
clone size: -; D gene: -; V gene: TRBV29-1; J gene: TRBJ1-1; CDR3 DNA: TGCAGCGTTGAAGGGGAGTTCCCGTGGGCTTTCTTT; CDR3 protein: CSVEGEFPWAFF
clone size: -; D gene: TRBD1; V gene: TRBV5-1; J gene: TRBJ2-5; CDR3 DNA: TGCGCCAGCAGCCTACCGACAGGGGCTCAAGAGACCCAGTACTTC; CDR3 protein: CASSLPTGAQETQYF
clone size: -; D gene: -; V gene: TRBV6-5; J gene: TRBJ1-1; CDR3 DNA: TGTGCCAGCAGCAAGACCACAGGGTTCAACACTGAAGCTTTCTTT; CDR3 protein: CASSKTTGFNTEAFF
clone size: once; D gene: -; V gene: TRBV15; J gene: TRBJ2-7; CDR3 DNA: TGTGCCACCAGCAGAGTACGGGGTAGCGGCACCTACGAGCAGTACTTC; CDR3 protein: CATSRVRGSGTYEQYF
clone size: -; D gene: TRBD1; V gene: TRBV5-5; J gene: TRBJ2-7; CDR3 DNA: TGTGCCAGCAGCTTGGGCCCGGACAGGAACTACGAGCAGTACTTC; CDR3 protein: CASSLGPDRNYEQYF
clone size: -; D gene: -; V gene: TRBV7-6; J gene: TRBJ1-6; CDR3 DNA: TGTGCCAGCAGCTTAGGCCAGGGACATGGTAATTCACCCCTCCACTTT; CDR3 protein: CASSLGQGHGNSPLHF
clone size: -; D gene: -; V gene: TRBV7-9; J gene: TRBJ1-1; CDR3 DNA: TGTGCCAGCAGCTTAGTGGTGGGAGAGGTGAACACTGAAGCTTTCTTT; CDR3 protein: CASSLVVGEVNTEAFF
clone size: once; D gene: TRBD2; V gene: TRBV20-1; J gene: TRBJ2-3; CDR3 DNA: TGCAGTGCTAGTAGCGGGGGCACAGATACGCAGTATTTT; CDR3 protein: CSASSGGTDTQYF